This is a list of T cell receptor beta chains from one sample in a study of T-cell reconstitution after alpha-beta-depleted transplantation in children. TCRdb recomputed calls from the PCR reads with MiXCR, one row per CDR3 protein. The data show 500,000 to 600,000 distinct CDR3 sequences, roughly 27% seen once. The specimen comprised PBMCs, sampled before TCRalphabeta/CD19-depleted stem cell transplant. The source of these receptors is a boy younger than two with Wiskott-Aldrich syndrome, due to receive a stem cell transplant. The CDR3 runs from the conserved cysteine through the conserved F or W. A D gene is named only where the DNA matches it firmly. Clone sizes are given selectively: once, few, many, or a class where the clone is expanded.

CDR3nt | CDR3aa | abundance | v_gene | d_gene | j_gene | len
TGTGCCACCAGCAGAGATATGGCGTCAGGGGGATTTTATAATTCACCCCTCCACTTT | CATSRDMASGGFYNSPLHF | few | TRBV15 | TRBD1 | TRBJ1-6 | 19
TGTGCCAGCAGCTTAGCCCTTAGACTAGCGGGAGGGTTTCCAGATACGCAGTATTTT | CASSLALRLAGGFPDTQYF | - | TRBV7-2 | TRBD2 | TRBJ2-3 | 19
TGTGCCAGCAGCCCGTCAAGGGCCAGCAATCAGCCCCAGCATTTT | CASSPSRASNQPQHF | few | TRBV4-2 | - | TRBJ1-5 | 15
TGTGCCACGCTTAGGGGGGCAAACTATGGCTACACCTTC | CATLRGANYGYTF | few | TRBV28 | - | TRBJ1-2 | 13
TGTGCCATCAAGGGACTAGCCGATGGTAATGAGCAGTTCTTC | CAIKGLADGNEQFF | few | TRBV10-3 | TRBD2 | TRBJ2-1 | 14
TGCGCCAGCAGCTTTCTAAAGGGGGCCGAGGATAGCAATCAGCCCCAGCATTTT | CASSFLKGAEDSNQPQHF | - | TRBV5-1 | TRBD1 | TRBJ1-5 | 18
TGTGCCAGCAGCCCTACCAGCGGGAAGAACACCGGGGAGCTGTTTTTT | CASSPTSGKNTGELFF | few | TRBV12-3/TRBV12-4 | TRBD2 | TRBJ2-2 | 16
TGCAGTGCTAGAGGGGTGCTAGCGGGAGCGGCGAATGAGCAGTTCTTC | CSARGVLAGAANEQFF | - | TRBV20-1 | TRBD2 | TRBJ2-1 | 16
TGTGCCAGCAGTGTTAGCGGGATTAACACCGGGGAGCTGTTTTTT | CASSVSGINTGELFF | many | TRBV6-1 | TRBD2 | TRBJ2-2 | 15
TGCAGTGCCCCTGGGTTTGGGGGGATCACCGGGGAGCTGTTTTTT | CSAPGFGGITGELFF | - | TRBV20-1 | - | TRBJ2-2 | 15
TGTGCCAGCAGTGGGGGGGGGCTTTCCTACAATGAGCAGTTCTTC | CASSGGGLSYNEQFF | few | TRBV2 | - | TRBJ2-1 | 15
TGCGCCAGCAGCTTGGCCGGGAGAGGGACCGGGGAGCTGTTTTTT | CASSLAGRGTGELFF | once | TRBV5-1 | - | TRBJ2-2 | 15
TGCGCCAGCAGCCAAGAGTTAAGAGGGGAGACCCAGTACTTC | CASSQELRGETQYF | - | TRBV4-1 | - | TRBJ2-5 | 14
TGCGCCAGCAGCCAGGACAGGGGGCGCGAGCAGTACTTC | CASSQDRGREQYF | - | TRBV5-1 | TRBD1 | TRBJ2-7 | 13
TGTGCCAGTGGTCGACAGGGAATGAACACTGAAGCTTTCTTT | CASGRQGMNTEAFF | few | TRBV19 | TRBD1 | TRBJ1-1 | 14
TGTGCCAGCAGCTTAGGGCCCAGGCGGGACATTCAGTACTTC | CASSLGPRRDIQYF | - | TRBV7-9 | - | TRBJ2-4 | 14
TGTGCCAGCCGACCGCCGACTAGCGGGAGGTCCTACGAGCAGTACTTC | CASRPPTSGRSYEQYF | - | TRBV25-1 | TRBD2 | TRBJ2-7 | 16
TGTGCCAGCAGAAAACCGGGACTAGCGGTTGAGCAGTACTTC | CASRKPGLAVEQYF | - | TRBV28 | TRBD2 | TRBJ2-7 | 14
TGTGCCAGCAGTTTGGGTCTAGCGGGAGTTCTTGGGCATGAGCAGTTCTTC | CASSLGLAGVLGHEQFF | - | TRBV12-3/TRBV12-4 | TRBD2 | TRBJ2-1 | 17
TGTGCCAGCAGTAGTCAGGCAGGGATCACCTACGAGCAGTACTTC | CASSSQAGITYEQYF | - | TRBV28 | - | TRBJ2-7 | 15
TGCGCCAGCAGCTTTGGGCCCACTTCTGAGCAGTTCTTC | CASSFGPTSEQFF | few | TRBV5-1 | - | TRBJ2-1 | 13
TGTGCCATCAGTTCAACTAGCGGGCAAGAGACCCAGTACTTC | CAISSTSGQETQYF | few | TRBV10-3 | TRBD2 | TRBJ2-5 | 14
TGCAGTGCCTACAGGGTTGGAGGGGATGAGCAGTTCTTC | CSAYRVGGDEQFF | few | TRBV20-1 | - | TRBJ2-1 | 13
TGTGCCAGCAGTTTCCAGGGATCCTATAATTCACCCCTCCACTTT | CASSFQGSYNSPLHF | few | TRBV12-3/TRBV12-4 | - | TRBJ1-6 | 15
TGTGCCAGCAGCCAAAGACTAGTTTACAATGAGCAGTTCTTC | CASSQRLVYNEQFF | - | TRBV3-1 | - | TRBJ2-1 | 14
TGCGCCAGCAGCCTTACTAGATTAGAGACCCAGTACTTC | CASSLTRLETQYF | few | TRBV10-2 | - | TRBJ2-5 | 13
TGTGCCACCGGGACGAGGGGAAGCACTGAAGCTTTCTTT | CATGTRGSTEAFF | few | TRBV24-1 | - | TRBJ1-1 | 13
TGTGCCTACACCGGGAGGCCCGGGATCGAGCAGTACTTC | CAYTGRPGIEQYF | - | TRBV30 | TRBD2 | TRBJ2-7 | 13
TGCAGTGCTAGAGAGGGCAGTGCTGGAAACACCATATATTTT | CSAREGSAGNTIYF | few | TRBV20-1 | - | TRBJ1-3 | 14
TGTGCCACCAGCAGAGATAGAAACTCCTACAATGAGCAGTTCTTC | CATSRDRNSYNEQFF | - | TRBV15 | - | TRBJ2-1 | 15
TGCAGTGCTAGACCGAGCAGACTTAATTCACCCCTCCACTTT | CSARPSRLNSPLHF | - | TRBV20-1 | - | TRBJ1-6 | 14
TGCGCCAGCAGCCAAAACCCGGCCCACAATGAGCAGTTCTTC | CASSQNPAHNEQFF | - | TRBV4-1 | - | TRBJ2-1 | 14
TGTGCCAGCAGCTTTCAACCTTTCACAGATACGCAGTATTTT | CASSFQPFTDTQYF | few | TRBV7-3 | - | TRBJ2-3 | 14
TGCAGCGTTGAAGATCCTGGCTTTGGACAGCAAGAGACCCAGTACTTC | CSVEDPGFGQQETQYF | - | TRBV29-1 | - | TRBJ2-5 | 16
TGTGCCAGCAGCTTAAGTAGTAGCTCCGAGCAGTACTTC | CASSLSSSSEQYF | - | TRBV7-8 | - | TRBJ2-7 | 13
TGTGCCAGCAGTTACGACAGGTTTGACACTGAAGCTTTCTTT | CASSYDRFDTEAFF | - | TRBV12-3/TRBV12-4 | - | TRBJ1-1 | 14
TGTGCCAGCAGTTACGGACTAGCGGAGGCGGAGACCCAGTACTTC | CASSYGLAEAETQYF | - | TRBV6-2/TRBV6-3 | TRBD2 | TRBJ2-5 | 15
TGTGCCAGCAGCCCACCCACAGGGGACATTCAGTACTTC | CASSPPTGDIQYF | few | TRBV7-3 | TRBD1 | TRBJ2-4 | 13
TGTGCCAGCAGCTTCACTAGCGGGGCGGGGATCTACGAGCAGTACTTC | CASSFTSGAGIYEQYF | few | TRBV5-6 | TRBD2 | TRBJ2-7 | 16
TGTGCCAGCAGTTTATGGGGACAGAAAGAGACCCAGTACTTC | CASSLWGQKETQYF | - | TRBV27 | TRBD1 | TRBJ2-5 | 14
TGCGCCAGCAGCTCGGGAGGCTCCTATGGCTACACCTTC | CASSSGGSYGYTF | many | TRBV5-1 | - | TRBJ1-2 | 13
TGCGCCAGCAGCCGGGGACAGGTCATCCGAGGGGCCAACGTCCTGACTTTC | CASSRGQVIRGANVLTF | - | TRBV5-1 | TRBD1 | TRBJ2-6 | 17
TGCAGTGCTAGGCCAGCGGGGCACACAGATACGCAGTATTTT | CSARPAGHTDTQYF | - | TRBV20-1 | TRBD2 | TRBJ2-3 | 14
TGTGCCTGGAAGAAGCTCCGGGACACCGCCTACGAGCAGTACTTC | CAWKKLRDTAYEQYF | - | TRBV30 | - | TRBJ2-7 | 15
TGCAGCGTTGGGAGCCCCGGGACAGACCCCCTAGACCAGTACTTC | CSVGSPGTDPLDQYF | few | TRBV29-1 | TRBD1 | TRBJ2-7 | 15